The entry below gives a single T cell receptor beta chain sequence along with its context. The antigen this receptor binds is unknown. Nothing much larger sits one base from this clone, and base qualities are not available. The entry originates in a study of shared clonotypes between healthy human individuals (dated by TCRdb to the early 2020s). Broadly, across the study: The cohort comprised two women and a few men aged 18 to 49 years. Between about 0.8 and 9 billion PBMCs per donor were obtained by leukapheresis. The study deeply sequenced blood TCR repertoires of five healthy adults to estimate repertoire size and the extent of clonotype sharing between individuals. For each donor, CD4 naive and CD4 memory were each run on three plates, CD8 naive on two plates, and CD8 memory on one plate. To increase sequencing depth and limit assay-specific biases, different laboratories used diverse techniques to prepare libraries and sequence TCR repertoires.

The donors were healthy, HIV-negative adults who had no recently reported acute infections or vaccinations. Every donor was a Caucasian adult residing in Nashville, Tennessee, USA. CD4+ T cells were enriched through magnetic negative selection, after which naive cells were positively selected on CD45RA and the remaining negative fraction served as the memory subset. Blood was collected by leukapheresis, and PBMCs were isolated by Ficoll-Histopaque density gradient centrifugation and then cryopreserved in liquid nitrogen vapor phase. Analytical flow cytometry was used to check the purity and quantity of each magnetically sorted T cell population. From each sorted fraction, genomic DNA was isolated and quantified by UV absorbance on a Nanodrop 2000c. Spanning cysteine to phenylalanine, the CDR3 consists of 15 amino acids. The only DNA kept is the CDR3, 45 bases in frame from the first base. Looking up the germline V gene (reference sequence) yields CDR1 SGHNT and CDR2 YYREEE. V is reduced by 4 bases and J by 0 bases, leaving a spacing of 11 bases between them.

Using the deep immunoSEQ assay, multiplex PCR amplified TCR CDR3 regions from genomic DNA. For each cell subset, the extracted genomic DNA was distributed evenly across all wells of several immunoSEQ 96-well plates, and each plate served as one replicate. For sorted subsets, 150 to 200 ng genomic DNA, equal to tens of thousands of T cell genomes, was loaded into each replicate PCR. Purified libraries were quantified with a Qubit 3.0 fluorometer, sized on a Bioanalyzer 2100, and re-quantified with the KAPA Library Quantification kit. Every immunoSEQ 96-well plate was sequenced on a dedicated single-read 150-cycle Illumina NextSeq 550 flow cell. In the paper's pipeline: Because the immunoSEQ output included only junctional sequences and no quality scores, the filtering could not be the same as the filtering used for full-length reads. Sequences were annotated with PyIR, a Python wrapper for IgBLAST v1.9, using IMGT germline references to assign V/J genes and CDR3. Reads were filtered out if the reads had weak V/J assignments (E-value above 1e-6), no CDR3, stop codons, out-of-frame junctions, or ambiguous translated residues. V3J clonotypes were defined by identical inferred V gene, J gene, and CDR3 amino acid sequence. Percentage overlap between repertoires was computed as shared unique clonotypes divided by the size of the smaller repertoire. Richness of each repertoire was evaluated using RTK rarefaction, the Chao1 estimator, and Recon v2.1 estimates of unobserved clonotypes. Generation probabilities were computed with OLGA for all TCRbeta clonotypes obtained by the gDNA method from a handful of donors. The immuneACCESS repertoire file appears here via TCRdb, limited to in-frame rearrangements. These files lack a portion of the clones; in checked studies, under half of the deficit traces to unresolved V genes, and the cause of the others is not known. That table is the source of V, J and clone size, and D and trimming were worked out from the DNA. The sample table lists some 2.1 million clones, 85% to 95% of them with a count of one. The ten largest clones capture 0.1% to 0.15% of the sample.

Study-wide conclusions, independent of this receptor: Naive subsets generally had larger estimated clonotype richness than memory subsets did. Clonotypes shared by all four sorted-subset donors showed higher generation probabilities than non-shared clonotypes. Sampling was restricted to blood, and TCR repertoires in tissues likely differ from the TCR repertoires found in blood. Incomplete sequencing was indicated by rarefaction of sorted-subset datasets, despite the large sequencing depth. Because the study included only a small number of donors, the genetic and exposure-history diversity represented was limited. Pairwise subsampling indicated that sequencing depth was expected to affect the degree of clonotype sharing among donors. When a handful of donors were compared, the shared fraction of clonotypes was around 4.6% for naive CD4, approximately 3.5% for naive CD8, more than 2% for memory CD4, and 0.35% to 0.4% for memory CD8.

Recombination connected TRBV5-4 to TRBJ1-3; matching of 6 bases hints at TRBD1 as the D gene. The sequencing input was naive CD4+ T cells sorted from blood. The label giving this sample's cell subset or site can be read as: CD45RA+ positively selected. This receptor was identified in a man aged 18 to 29 in good health. The CDR3 region reads CASSVGDISGNTIYF. The DNA reads as follows: TGTGCCAGCAGCGTTGGGGACATCTCTGGAAACACCATATATTTT.